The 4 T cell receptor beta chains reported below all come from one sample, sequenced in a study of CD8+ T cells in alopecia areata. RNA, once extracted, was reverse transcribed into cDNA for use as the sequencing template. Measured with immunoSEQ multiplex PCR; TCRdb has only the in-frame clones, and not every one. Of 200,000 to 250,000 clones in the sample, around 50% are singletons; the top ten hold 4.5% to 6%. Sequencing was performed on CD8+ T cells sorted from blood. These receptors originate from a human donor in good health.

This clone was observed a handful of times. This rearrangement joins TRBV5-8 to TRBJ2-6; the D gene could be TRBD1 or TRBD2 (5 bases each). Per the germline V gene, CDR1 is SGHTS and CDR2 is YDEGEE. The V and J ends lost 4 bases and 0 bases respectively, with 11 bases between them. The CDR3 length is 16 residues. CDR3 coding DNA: TGTGCCAGCAGCCAAGAGGGGAGCTCTGGGGCCAACGTCCTGACTTTC. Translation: CASSQEGSSGANVLTF.

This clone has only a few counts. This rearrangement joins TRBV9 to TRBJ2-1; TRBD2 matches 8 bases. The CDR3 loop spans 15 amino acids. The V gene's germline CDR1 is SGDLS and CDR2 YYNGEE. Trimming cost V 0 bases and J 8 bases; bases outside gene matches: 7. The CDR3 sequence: CASSVGAGATDEQFF. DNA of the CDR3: TGTGCCAGCAGCGTAGGAGCGGGGGCTACAGATGAGCAGTTCTTC.

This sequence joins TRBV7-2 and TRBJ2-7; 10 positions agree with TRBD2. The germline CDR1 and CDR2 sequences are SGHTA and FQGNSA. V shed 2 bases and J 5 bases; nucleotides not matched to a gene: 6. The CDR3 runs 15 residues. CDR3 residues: CASSLSGGAVHEQYF. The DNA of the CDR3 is TGTGCCAGCAGCTTAAGCGGGGGGGCGGTCCACGAGCAGTACTTC.

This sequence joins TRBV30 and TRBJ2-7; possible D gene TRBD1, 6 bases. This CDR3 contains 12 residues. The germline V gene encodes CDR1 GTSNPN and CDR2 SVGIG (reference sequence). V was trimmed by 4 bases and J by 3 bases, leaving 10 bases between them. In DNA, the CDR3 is TGTGCCTGGAAGTACAGGGACTACGAGCAGTACTTC. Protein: CAWKYRDYEQYF.